The next 31 T cell receptor beta chains were all read from a single sample in a study of cytomegalovirus exposure and HLA in healthy donors. The PCR was carried out with 60 Vbeta primers and 13 Jbeta primers. TCRdb's copy holds only in-frame clones and misses some; the assay was immunoSEQ multiplex PCR. The data contain about 160,000 clones, 82% of them seen just once; the ten biggest clones take up 8.5%. Sample: PBMCs. The receptors come from a male donor in good health and CMV-seropositive.

The gene calls are TRBV2 and TRBJ1-1, with 11 bases matching TRBD1. V trimming: 7 bases; J trimming: 5 bases; junction bases outside the gene matches: 3. This CDR3 has 13 amino acids. CDR1 SNHLY and CDR2 FYNNEI come from the germline V gene. CDR3 DNA sequence: TGTGCCAGCATGGGACAGGGGGGGACTGAAGCTTTCTTT. This encodes CASMGQGGTEAFF.

The chain is built from TRBV5-4 and TRBJ2-3; 10 bases fit TRBD2. The CDR3 has 17 residues. With 1 base clipped from V and 1 base from J, the junction kept 6 bases outside the gene matches. Germline CDR1 reads SGHNT; CDR2 reads YYREEE (reference sequence). The CDR3 nucleotides are TGTGCCAGCAGCTTGCCCATAGCGGGGGGCCGCACAGATACGCAGTATTTT. It specifies CASSLPIAGGRTDTQYF.

This chain connects TRBV4-3 to TRBJ2-3; possible D gene TRBD1, 5 bases. V was shortened by 4 bases and J by 0 bases, with 20 bases between the two germline ends. CDR3 length: 18 residues. Germline V lookup: CDR1 LGHNA, CDR2 YSLEER. CDR3 protein: CASSLQVQTDTSTDTQYF. The CDR3 DNA reads as TGCGCCAGCAGCCTACAAGTCCAGACAGATACTAGCACAGATACGCAGTATTTT.

The chain is built from TRBV27 and TRBJ2-7, with D unresolved. The CDR3 spans 11 residues. Deletions cut 10 bases from V and 3 bases from J, with 10 bases between. Germline lookup yields CDR1 MNHEY and CDR2 SMNVEV (reference sequence). CDR3 bases: TGTGCCACCTCATTCGGCTACGAGCAGTACTTC. Translated: CATSFGYEQYF.

This chain joins TRBV23-1 and TRBJ1-2; TRBD1 agrees at 8 bases. TRBV23-1 is an ORF, and what it does is uncertain. The CDR3 covers 22 residues. J was trimmed by 9 bases and V by 4 bases; bases with no gene match: 34. CDR3 in amino acids: CASSRRDRLFQKPCGILCSYTF. The CDR3 DNA reads TGCGCCAGCAGTCGCCGGGACAGGCTGTTCCAAAAACCTTGCGGAATACTATGTAGCTACACCTTC.

V and J are TRBV7-8 and TRBJ2-1; 7 bases are shared with TRBD2. Germline CDR1 and CDR2: SGHVS and FQNEAQ. J gave up 9 bases and V 3 bases, and 11 bases lay outside the gene matches. The CDR3 is 15 amino acids. CDR3 region: CASSFEAGSITEQFF. The CDR3 region has the DNA TGTGCCAGCAGCTTCGAAGCGGGATCTATTACTGAGCAGTTCTTC.

The chain uses TRBV5-4 and TRBJ2-1, with TRBD2 matching over 12 bases. Germline CDR1 is SGHNT and CDR2 is YYREEE (reference sequence). The length of the CDR3 is 14 residues. V shed 6 bases, J shed 6 bases, and the junction held 4 bases outside the gene matches. The CDR3 coding sequence is TGTGCCAGCAAGTCGACTAGCGGGGGCAATGAGCAGTTCTTC. Translating gives CASKSTSGGNEQFF.

V is TRBV4-3 and J is TRBJ2-7; 10 nucleotides match TRBD2. The V gene's germline CDR1 is LGHNA and CDR2 YSLEER. V was clipped by 4 bases and J by 6 bases; unmatched bases: 6. CDR3 length: 14 amino acids. The CDR3 region is CASSPGLAEFEQYF. CDR3 sequence (DNA): TGCGCCAGCAGCCCAGGACTAGCGGAATTCGAGCAGTACTTC.

The chain carries TRBV9 and TRBJ2-4; 9 bases are a match to TRBD1. Trimming cost V 4 bases and J 6 bases; bases outside gene matches: 17. Germline values: CDR1 SGDLS, CDR2 YYNGEE. The CDR3 runs 18 residues. The CDR3 bases are TGTGCCAGCAGCCCAAGGGGGCAGATGGAGACAGGGGGAAACATTCAGTACTTC. Its translation: CASSPRGQMETGGNIQYF.

The J gene is TRBJ2-3, the V gene TRBV30, with 8 bases matching TRBD2. J was trimmed by 4 bases and V by 0 bases; bases with no gene match: 6. Germline CDR1 reads GTSNPN; CDR2 reads SVGIG (reference sequence). This CDR3 is 15 amino acids long. CDR3: CAWSVRAGVADTQYF. CDR3 nucleotide sequence: TGTGCCTGGAGTGTAAGAGCGGGGGTTGCAGATACGCAGTATTTT.

This clone has a single count. CDR3 nucleotides: TGTGCCTGGAGTGTCGGACAGGGTGGCTCTGGAAACACCATATATTTT. Translation: CAWSVGQGGSGNTIYF. V and J are TRBV30 and TRBJ1-3; 8 bases align to TRBD1. CDR3 length equals 16 residues. Germline CDR1 reads GTSNPN; CDR2 reads SVGIG (reference sequence). V was pared by 0 bases and J by 0 bases, with 4 bases of the junction left unmatched.

This rearrangement joins TRBV9 to TRBJ1-1; D is possibly TRBD1 (5 bases). The CDR3 is 13 amino acids. The ends were cut back, 0 bases at V and 12 bases at J, with 15 bases in the middle. Germline V gene data show CDR1 as SGDLS and CDR2 as YYNGEE. CDR3 bases: TGTGCCAGCAGCGTAGTAATGGGGGGGATGTCTTTCTTT. It specifies CASSVVMGGMSFF.

V gene TRBV5-6 combines with J gene TRBJ2-5; unclear D gene. The V end was cut by 5 bases, the J end by 2 bases, with 13 bases between. Germline values: CDR1 SGHDT, CDR2 YYEEEE. This CDR3 comprises 14 residues. The CDR3 loop is CASRRFPTQETQYF. Here the CDR3 DNA reads TGTGCCAGCAGACGTTTCCCGACTCAAGAGACCCAGTACTTC.

The rearrangement joins TRBV27 to TRBJ2-7, with TRBD1 identical over 11 bases. V lost 3 bases, J lost 0 bases, and 1 base stayed unmatched. Germline assignment: CDR1 MNHEY and CDR2 SMNVEV (reference sequence). The CDR3 length is 15 residues. CDR3 DNA: TGTGCCAGCAGTTTGGGGACAGGGGGCTCCTACGAGCAGTACTTC. Protein sequence: CASSLGTGGSYEQYF.

V usage is TRBV27 and J usage is TRBJ1-2; tentative D call: TRBD1 (6 bases). In germline, CDR1 is MNHEY, CDR2 SMNVEV (reference sequence). CDR3 length: 14 amino acids. V was shortened by 7 bases and J by 5 bases, with 17 bases between the two germline ends. In DNA, the CDR3 is TGTGCCAGCACTGCTAACGGACAGAGATATGGCTACACCTTC. It codes for CASTANGQRYGYTF.

The chain joins TRBV19 to TRBJ1-2; no definite D call. Germline lookup yields CDR1 LNHDA and CDR2 SQIVND (reference sequence). This CDR3 region has 13 residues. The V end lost 0 bases, the J end lost 8 bases, and 10 bases lay between the germline ends. The DNA of the CDR3 is TGTGCCAGTAGTATAGACTTCACAGTCGGCTACACCTTC. Translating it yields CASSIDFTVGYTF.

The genes are TRBV28 and TRBJ1-1; the match to TRBD1 covers 8 bases. This CDR3 spans 13 amino acids. V lost 11 bases and J lost 2; bases outside the gene matches: 7. Germline loops: CDR1 MDHEN, CDR2 SYDVKM. CDR3 coding DNA: TGTGCCGTTATCAGGGGGCATAACACTGAAGCTTTCTTT. Residues: CAVIRGHNTEAFF.

The V call is TRBV27, the J call TRBJ1-2, with a possible D match to TRBD1 (5 bases). Germline V lookup: CDR1 MNHEY, CDR2 SMNVEV (reference sequence). This CDR3 is 14 amino acids long. V was cut by 8 bases and J by 7 bases, with 20 bases left in between. CDR3 coding DNA: TGTGCCAGCTGGACCGTCGGGGGGGTGGGTGGCTACACCTTC. Amino acid sequence: CASWTVGGVGGYTF.

The J gene is TRBJ1-2, the V gene TRBV15; D is unclear. The germline V and J ends were trimmed by 1 base and 0 bases, with 9 bases remaining between them. This CDR3 is 15 amino acids long. Germline CDR1 LNHNV, CDR2 YYDKDF (reference sequence). CDR3 sequence (DNA): TGTGCCACCAGCAGAGGTGGGCAGTCTAACTATGGCTACACCTTC. Translated: CATSRGGQSNYGYTF.

The rearrangement joins TRBV29-1 to TRBJ1-1; D is possibly TRBD1 (5 bases). V shed 6 bases and J shed 5 bases, with 16 bases lying between them. The V gene's germline CDR1 is SQVTM and CDR2 ANQGSEA. The CDR3 has 13 residues. The CDR3 nucleotides read TGCAGCGTGATGGGGCCCGGGAGTACTGAAGCTTTCTTT. This gives the protein CSVMGPGSTEAFF.

The genes are TRBV6-1 and TRBJ1-3; D uncertain. With 6 bases removed from V and 1 base from J, the gap between germline ends came to 13 bases. The CDR3 extends over 15 amino acids. CDR1 and CDR2 (germline): MNHNS, SASEGT. The CDR3 DNA sequence: TGTGCCAGCAGGGCCACAGAAGCTTCTGGAAACACCATATATTTT. Translated, it gives CASRATEASGNTIYF.

CDR3 coding DNA: TGTGCCAGCAGCTTAAGTACCTCAGGGGTTCGTGGCTACACCTTC. Encoded protein: CASSLSTSGVRGYTF. The rearrangement links TRBV11-2 to TRBJ1-2; D possibly corresponds to TRBD1 (6 bases). Germline V lookup: CDR1 SGHAT, CDR2 FQNNGV. This CDR3 comprises 15 residues. V was trimmed by 2 bases and J by 7 bases, leaving 17 bases between them.

This sequence joins TRBV19 and TRBJ2-7, with D unclear. The CDR3 spans 19 residues. CDR1 is LNHDA and CDR2 is SQIVND in the germline V gene (reference sequence). Trimming removed 3 bases at V and 0 bases at J, with 24 bases between. The CDR3 nucleotides are TGTGCCAGTAGTATGTCCGCGGCGGAAATCCGAGCCCCCTCCTACGAGCAGTACTTC. Protein product: CASSMSAAEIRAPSYEQYF.

The V gene is TRBV18, the J gene TRBJ2-7, with TRBD2 identical over 9 bases. Germline CDR1 KGHSH, CDR2 LQKENI. Trimming removed 3 bases from V and 6 bases from J; junction bases left unmatched: 12. The CDR3 sequence is 16 residues long. CDR3 coding DNA: TGTGCCAGCTCACCGGTGGGACATAGCGGGAGAGGCGAGCAGTACTTC. This gives the protein CASSPVGHSGRGEQYF.

The genes are TRBV7-9 and TRBJ1-3; no definite D call. The V and J ends lost 7 bases and 2 bases respectively, with 9 bases between them. The CDR3 extends over 13 amino acids. Germline CDR1 is SEHNR and CDR2 is FQNEAQ (reference sequence). This chain's CDR3 is CASTLFTGNTIYF. CDR3 nucleotide sequence: TGTGCCAGCACCCTGTTTACTGGAAACACCATATATTTT.

The J gene is TRBJ1-2, the V gene TRBV7-2, with D unresolved. Germline CDR1 is SGHTA and CDR2 is FQGNSA. The CDR3 runs 13 residues. V was shortened by 2 bases and J by 3 bases, with 7 bases between the two germline ends. The CDR3 sequence: CASSLTEHYGYTF. Written as DNA, the CDR3 is TGTGCCAGCAGCTTAACGGAGCACTATGGCTACACCTTC.

By share of the sample, this clone is medium-sized. J is TRBJ1-1 and V is TRBV28; TRBD1 aligns across 9 bases. CDR1 and CDR2 from the germline V gene are MDHEN and SYDVKM. This CDR3 contains 14 residues. V lost 6 bases to trimming and J lost 4 bases; unmatched junction nucleotides: 6. In nucleotides, the CDR3 is TGTGCCAGCAGCCCCTTGGACAGGGGCACTGAAGCTTTCTTT. It translates to CASSPLDRGTEAFF.

The rearrangement joins TRBV25-1 to TRBJ2-1; D may be TRBD2 (5 bases). The germline V and J ends were trimmed by 2 bases and 4 bases, with 12 bases remaining between them. Per the germline V gene, CDR1 is MGHDK and CDR2 is SYGVNS. This CDR3 has 15 amino acids. As DNA, the CDR3 is TGTGCCAGCAGTGAAGAGGGTCTAAAATACAATGAGCAGTTCTTC. It is translated as CASSEEGLKYNEQFF.

The chain uses TRBV5-1 and TRBJ2-4, with TRBD2 as a possible D gene (5 bases). Looked up from germline, CDR1 is SGHRS and CDR2 is YFSETQ. V was shortened by 3 bases and J by 10 bases, with 14 bases between the two germline ends. This CDR3 region has 13 residues. DNA for the CDR3: TGCGCCAGCAGCTCGTCGGGGTCCACTATTCAGTACTTC. Translated, it gives CASSSSGSTIQYF.

The gene calls are TRBV30 and TRBJ2-5, with 13 bases identical to TRBD2. The assigned J gene may be wrong: the sequence end matches TRBJ2-7 better. CDR1 is GTSNPN and CDR2 is SVGIG in the germline V gene (reference sequence). The CDR3 consists of 15 residues. The DNA of the CDR3 is TGTGCCTGGAGTCTAGGGACTAGCGGGATCCACGAGCAGTACTTC. Amino acids: CAWSLGTSGIHEQYF.

This sequence joins TRBV19 and TRBJ1-3, with 8 positions matching TRBD1. The CDR3 totals 14 residues. Germline-derived CDR1 and CDR2 are LNHDA and SQIVND (reference sequence). The trim removed 6 bases at V and 4 bases at J, leaving 5 bases unmatched. CDR3 residues: CASRAGGIGNTIYF. Here the CDR3 DNA reads TGTGCCAGTAGGGCAGGGGGCATCGGAAACACCATATATTTT.